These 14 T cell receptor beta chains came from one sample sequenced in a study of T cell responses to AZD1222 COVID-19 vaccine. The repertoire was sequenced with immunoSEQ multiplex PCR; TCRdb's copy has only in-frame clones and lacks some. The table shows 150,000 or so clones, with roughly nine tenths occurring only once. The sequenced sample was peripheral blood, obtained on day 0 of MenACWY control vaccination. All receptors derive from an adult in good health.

CDR3 region: CASSDGQGGTEKLFF. DNA of the CDR3: TGCGCCAGCAGCGACGGACAGGGAGGTACGGAAAAACTGTTTTTT. This chain uses TRBV5-1 with TRBJ1-4, with 8 bases matching TRBD1. The germline V gene has CDR1 SGHRS and CDR2 YFSETQ. J was trimmed by 8 bases and V by 4 bases; bases with no gene match: 10. The CDR3 consists of 15 residues.

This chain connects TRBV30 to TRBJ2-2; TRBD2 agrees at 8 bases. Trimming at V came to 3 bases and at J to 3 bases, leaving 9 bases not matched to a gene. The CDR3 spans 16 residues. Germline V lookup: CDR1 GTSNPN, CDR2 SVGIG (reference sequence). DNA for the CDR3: TGTGCCTGGAGAATCCTGGGGCGGGGGGACACCGGGGAGCTGTTTTTT. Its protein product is CAWRILGRGDTGELFF.

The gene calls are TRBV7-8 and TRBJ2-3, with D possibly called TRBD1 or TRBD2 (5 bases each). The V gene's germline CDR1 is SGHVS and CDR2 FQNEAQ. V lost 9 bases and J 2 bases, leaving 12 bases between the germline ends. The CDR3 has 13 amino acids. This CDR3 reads CASPRDPTDTQYF. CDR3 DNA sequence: TGTGCCAGTCCCCGGGACCCCACAGATACGCAGTATTTT.

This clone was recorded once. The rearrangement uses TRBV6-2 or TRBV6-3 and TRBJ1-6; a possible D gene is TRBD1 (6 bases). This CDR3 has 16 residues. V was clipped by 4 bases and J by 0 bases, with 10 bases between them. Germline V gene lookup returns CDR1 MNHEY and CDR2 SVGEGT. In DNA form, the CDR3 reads TGTGCCAGCAGTTTCGGGGGCCTCTCCTATAATTCACCCCTCCACTTT. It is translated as CASSFGGLSYNSPLHF.

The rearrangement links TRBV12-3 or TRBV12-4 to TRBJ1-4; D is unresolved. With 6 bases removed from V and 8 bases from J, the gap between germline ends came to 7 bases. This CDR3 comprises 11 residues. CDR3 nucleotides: TGTGCCAGCAGCCAGAAAGAAAAACTGTTTTTT. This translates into CASSQKEKLFF.

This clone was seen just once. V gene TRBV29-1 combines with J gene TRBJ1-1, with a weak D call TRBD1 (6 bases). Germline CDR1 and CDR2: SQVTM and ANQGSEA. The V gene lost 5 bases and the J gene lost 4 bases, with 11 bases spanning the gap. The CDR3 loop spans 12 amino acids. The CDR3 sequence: CSVTRDTTEAFF. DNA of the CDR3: TGCAGCGTTACCCGGGACACCACTGAAGCTTTCTTT.

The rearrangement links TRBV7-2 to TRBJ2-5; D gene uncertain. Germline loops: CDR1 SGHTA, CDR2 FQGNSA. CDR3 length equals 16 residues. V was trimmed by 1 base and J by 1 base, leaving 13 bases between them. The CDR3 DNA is TGTGCCAGCAGCTTAGTTACCGGACGTGCCCAAGAGACCCAGTACTTC. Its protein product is CASSLVTGRAQETQYF.

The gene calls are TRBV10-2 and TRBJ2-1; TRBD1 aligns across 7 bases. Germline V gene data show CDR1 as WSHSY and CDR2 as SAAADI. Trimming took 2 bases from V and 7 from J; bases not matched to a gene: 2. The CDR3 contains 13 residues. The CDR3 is CASSEPGQNEQFF. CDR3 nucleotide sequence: TGCGCCAGCAGTGAGCCGGGACAGAATGAGCAGTTCTTC.

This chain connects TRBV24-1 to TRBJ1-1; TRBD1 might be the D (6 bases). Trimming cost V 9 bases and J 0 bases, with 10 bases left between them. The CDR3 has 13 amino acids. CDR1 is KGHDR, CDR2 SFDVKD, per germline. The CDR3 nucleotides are TGTGCCACCGGGGGGACATTGAACACTGAAGCTTTCTTT. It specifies CATGGTLNTEAFF.

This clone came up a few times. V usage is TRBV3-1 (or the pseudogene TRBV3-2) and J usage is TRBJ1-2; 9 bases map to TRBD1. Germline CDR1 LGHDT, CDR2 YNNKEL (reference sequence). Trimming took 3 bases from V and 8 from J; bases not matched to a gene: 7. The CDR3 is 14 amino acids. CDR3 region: CASSHIQGAGGYTF. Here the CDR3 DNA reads TGTGCCAGCAGCCATATACAGGGGGCTGGAGGCTACACCTTC.

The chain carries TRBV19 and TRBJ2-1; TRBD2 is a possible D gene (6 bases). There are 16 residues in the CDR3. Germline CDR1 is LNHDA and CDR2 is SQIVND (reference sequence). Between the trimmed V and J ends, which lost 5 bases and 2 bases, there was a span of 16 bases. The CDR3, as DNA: TGTGCCAGTAGTGACGGGAGCGGAGCTCCCTACAATGAGCAGTTCTTC. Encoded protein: CASSDGSGAPYNEQFF.

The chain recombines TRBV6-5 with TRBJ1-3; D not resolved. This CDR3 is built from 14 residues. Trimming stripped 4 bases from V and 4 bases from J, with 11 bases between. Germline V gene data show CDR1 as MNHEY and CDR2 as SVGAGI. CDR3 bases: TGTGCCAGCAGTTCCTGGGGTGGCGGAAACACCATATATTTT. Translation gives CASSSWGGGNTIYF.

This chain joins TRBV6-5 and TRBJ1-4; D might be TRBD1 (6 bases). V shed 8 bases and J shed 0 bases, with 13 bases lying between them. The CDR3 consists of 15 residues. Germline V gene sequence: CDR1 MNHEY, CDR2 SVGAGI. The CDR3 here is CASSGDAATNEKLFF. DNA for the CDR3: TGTGCCAGCTCAGGGGACGCCGCAACTAATGAAAAACTGTTTTTT.

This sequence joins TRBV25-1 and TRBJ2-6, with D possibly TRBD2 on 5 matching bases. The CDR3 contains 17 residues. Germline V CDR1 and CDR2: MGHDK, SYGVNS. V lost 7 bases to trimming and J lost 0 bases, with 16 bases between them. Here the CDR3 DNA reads TGTGCCAGCATCGGGATAGATCTCGCCTCTGGGGCCAACGTCCTGACTTTC. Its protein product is CASIGIDLASGANVLTF.